This T cell receptor beta chain came from a study of T cell clones after liver transplantation (dated by TCRdb to about 2019). At the level of the whole study: The samples were obtained from ITN030ST, a randomized trial that attempted immunosuppression withdrawal within 2 years after liver transplantation. After a pre-transplant mixed lymphocyte reaction, TCRbeta sequencing was used to pinpoint donor-reactive T cell clones, which were subsequently tracked in post-transplant blood. Third party-reactive TCRbeta sequences from pre-transplant MLRs were also identified as an antigen-independent comparator for donor-reactive sequences. Three of the eight recipients were HCV-positive; the others were transplanted for non-autoimmune, non-viral indications. Until randomization at 12-24 months post-transplant, subjects were given standard immunosuppression, with no induction therapy. Tolerance was defined as complete immunosuppression withdrawal for at least one year with no rise in liver enzymes beyond twice the upper limit of normal. Blood samples were taken pre-transplant, pre-randomization before withdrawal, and post-randomization after full withdrawal or failed withdrawal. The study cohort included 8 liver transplant recipients, of whom 3 were classified as tolerant and 5 as non-tolerant.

This clone was detected only once. Which antigen it targets is not known. Base qualities are not at hand, and no much larger clone is one base apart. Thawed unstimulated PBMCs were stained for CD3, CD4 and CD8 and FACS-sorted into CD3+CD4+ and CD3+CD8+ populations. All 8 studied subjects were randomized to withdrawal of immunosuppression. The Qiagen DNeasy Blood and Tissue Kit was used to isolate genomic DNA. General findings and caveats noted by the study authors: Because allograft tissue specimens were not available, migration of donor-reactive T cells into the graft, rather than deletion, may have occurred. When repertoire turnover was taken into account, detection of donor-reactive sequences was significantly reduced in 7 of 8 subjects for CD4 and in 8 of 8 subjects for CD8. A greater decline was seen for donor-reactive sequences than for third party-reactive sequences, suggesting partial antigen-specific deletion unrelated to withdrawal success. A significant post-transplant decrease in circulating donor-reactive CD4 TCRbeta sequences was observed in 5 of 8 subjects, irrespective of tolerance or HCV status. Conclusions were preliminary, limited by small, heterogeneous patient numbers and non-standardized post-transplant time points. In a couple of subjects, low numbers of available donor cells limited the measurable donor-reactive repertoire.

High-throughput TCRbeta CDR3 sequencing of frozen genomic DNA was performed by immunoSEQ, with PCR amplification, mapping, bias correction and internal controls included. The original methods were these. Productive rearrangements were retained, and unique TCRbeta sequences were defined by the CDR3 nucleotide sequence together with the V and J gene. A sequence counted as donor-reactive only if the sequence showed at least 5-fold expansion in CFSE-low cells compared with unstimulated pre-transplant cells and had a frequency of at least 0.01%. Per-subject minimum frequency thresholds, based on the lowest-template unstimulated sample, ensured at least 90% detection power. Jensen-Shannon divergence between the top 1000 TCRbeta sequences post- versus pre-transplant served as the measure of repertoire turnover. Changes in detection of donor-reactive sequences were tested with two-sided Fisher's exact tests. The table comes from immuneACCESS by way of TCRdb, which keeps in-frame sequences with V and J called. Part of the clones is missing from these tables; in studies checked, under half for an unresolved V gene and the rest for unknown reasons. Clone size and V and J calls were adopted from that table, with D and trimming inferred from the DNA. This sample lists around 97,000 clones; roughly four fifths were detected once. The ten largest clones represent roughly 3.1% of the sample.

The germline V gene provides CDR1 SGHRS and CDR2 YFSETQ. The CDR3, from cysteine to phenylalanine, totals 18 residues. The only DNA kept is the CDR3, 54 bases in frame from the first base. Trimmed from V: 5 bases; trimmed from J: 1 base; junction bases lacking a gene match: 12. The V and J genes are TRBV5-1 and TRBJ1-1, with 12 junctional bases fitting TRBD1. Sequencing used CD4+ T cells from blood, obtained approximately 50 months after liver transplant. The TCR originated in a human patient who received a liver transplant. Following a transplant, some T lymphocytes may have been derived from the graft donor. In nucleotides, the sequence is TGCGCCAGCAGATCGACCGGGACAGGGGGCCGTCGGAACACTGAAGCTTTCTTT. Translated, this is CASRSTGTGGRRNTEAFF.